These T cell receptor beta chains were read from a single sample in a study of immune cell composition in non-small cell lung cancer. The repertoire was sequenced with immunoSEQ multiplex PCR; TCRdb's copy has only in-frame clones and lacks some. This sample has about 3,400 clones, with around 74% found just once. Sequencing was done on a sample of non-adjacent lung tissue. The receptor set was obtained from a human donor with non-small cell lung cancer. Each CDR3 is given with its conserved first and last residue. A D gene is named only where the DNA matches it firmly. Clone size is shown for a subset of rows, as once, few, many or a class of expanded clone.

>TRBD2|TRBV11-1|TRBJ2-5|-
CASSATSGETQYF
TGTGCCAGCAGCGCGACTAGCGGAGAGACCCAGTACTTC
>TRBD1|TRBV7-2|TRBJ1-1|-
CASSPNLGTEENTEAFF
TGTGCCAGCAGTCCCAACCTAGGGACAGAAGAGAACACTGAAGCTTTCTTT
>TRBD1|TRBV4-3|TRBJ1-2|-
CASSQGAGGYYGYTF
TGCGCCAGCAGCCAAGGGGCAGGGGGTTACTATGGCTACACCTTC
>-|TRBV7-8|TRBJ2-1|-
CASSSPRQGYHNEQFF
TGTGCCAGCAGCTCTCCGAGACAAGGTTATCACAATGAGCAGTTCTTC
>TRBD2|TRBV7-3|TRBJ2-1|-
CASSLGGGASYNEQFF
TGTGCCAGCAGCTTAGGCGGGGGGGCCTCTTACAATGAGCAGTTCTTC
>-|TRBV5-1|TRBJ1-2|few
CASSLPGVYGYTF
TGCGCCAGCAGCTTGCCAGGGGTTTATGGCTACACCTTC
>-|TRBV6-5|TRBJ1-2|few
CASSPVGGYGYTF
TGTGCCAGCAGTCCGGTGGGGGGCTATGGCTACACCTTC
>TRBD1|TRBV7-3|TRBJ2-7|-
CASSPATGAGYEQYF
TGTGCCAGCAGCCCAGCGACAGGGGCTGGCTACGAGCAGTACTTC
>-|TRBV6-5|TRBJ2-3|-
CASSYSAGGFTDTQYF
TGTGCCAGCAGTTACTCAGCCGGGGGATTCACAGATACGCAGTATTTT
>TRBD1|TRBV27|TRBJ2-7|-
CASSRDRDGGSEQYF
TGTGCCAGCAGCAGAGACAGGGATGGGGGTTCCGAGCAGTACTTC
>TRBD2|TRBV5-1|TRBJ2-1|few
CASSFGTSDNNEQFF
TGCGCCAGCAGCTTTGGGACTAGTGATAACAATGAGCAGTTCTTC
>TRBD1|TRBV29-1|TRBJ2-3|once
CSVTTGTDTQYF
TGCAGCGTTACGACAGGGACCGATACGCAGTATTTT
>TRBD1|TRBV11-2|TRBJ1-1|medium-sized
CASRQLSGGYTEAFF
TGTGCCAGCAGACAACTATCAGGGGGGTACACTGAAGCTTTCTTT
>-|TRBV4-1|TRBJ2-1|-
CASSPPGEDEQFF
TGCGCCAGCAGCCCCCCCGGGGAGGATGAGCAGTTCTTC
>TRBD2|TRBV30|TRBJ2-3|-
CAWGAGTSGGADTQYF
TGTGCCTGGGGCGCCGGGACTAGCGGGGGGGCAGATACGCAGTATTTT
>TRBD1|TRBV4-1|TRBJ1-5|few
CASSLEDRRNQPQHF
TGCGCCAGCAGCCTAGAGGACAGGCGCAATCAGCCCCAGCATTTT
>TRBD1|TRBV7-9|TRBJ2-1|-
CASSLQDRVNNEQFF
TGTGCCAGCAGCTTACAGGACAGGGTGAACAATGAGCAGTTCTTC
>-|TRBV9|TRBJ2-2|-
CASSVEEGGTGNTGELFF
TGTGCCAGCAGCGTAGAGGAGGGGGGGACAGGGAACACCGGGGAGCTGTTTTTT
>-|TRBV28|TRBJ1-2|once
CASRREGGYTF
TGTGCCAGCAGAAGGGAGGGTGGCTACACCTTC
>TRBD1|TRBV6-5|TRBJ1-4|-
CASSFLRTGGNEKLFF
TGTGCCAGCAGTTTCCTCCGGACAGGGGGGAATGAAAAACTGTTTTTT
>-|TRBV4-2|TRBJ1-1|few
CASSQTGTPNTEAFF
TGTGCCAGCAGCCAAACCGGGACACCGAACACTGAAGCTTTCTTT
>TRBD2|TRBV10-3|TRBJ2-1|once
CAMAASGYNEQFF
TGTGCCATGGCCGCTAGCGGTTACAATGAGCAGTTCTTC
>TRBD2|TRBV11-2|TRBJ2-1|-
CASSSPRVAGGREQFF
TGTGCCAGCAGCTCCCCGAGAGTAGCGGGGGGGCGGGAGCAGTTCTTC
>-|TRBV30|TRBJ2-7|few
CAWSGGQIIYEQYF
TGTGCCTGGAGTGGCGGACAGATCATCTACGAGCAGTACTTC
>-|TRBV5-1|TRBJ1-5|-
CASSQNRDQPQHF
TGCGCCAGCAGCCAGAACAGGGATCAGCCCCAGCATTTT
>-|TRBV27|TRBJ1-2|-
CASSSPTQGNNYGYTF
TGTGCCAGCAGTTCACCCACTCAGGGGAATAACTATGGCTACACCTTC
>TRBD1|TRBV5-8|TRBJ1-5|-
CASSTYRGPQHF
TGTGCCAGCAGCACGTACAGGGGACCCCAGCATTTT
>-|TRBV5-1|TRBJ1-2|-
CASSRTDGGGGYTF
TGCGCCAGCAGCCGTACCGACGGTGGCGGAGGCTACACCTTC
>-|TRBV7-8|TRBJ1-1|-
CASSFWEGNTEAFF
TGTGCCAGCAGCTTTTGGGAGGGGAACACTGAAGCTTTCTTT
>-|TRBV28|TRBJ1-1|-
CASSSIQGTTEAFF
TGTGCCAGCAGTTCCATCCAGGGTACGACTGAAGCTTTCTTT
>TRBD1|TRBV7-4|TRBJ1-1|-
CASSLGQGAEAFF
TGTGCCAGCAGCTTGGGACAGGGGGCTGAAGCTTTCTTT
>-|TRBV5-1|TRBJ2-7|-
CASSFKGDGYEQYF
TGCGCCAGCAGCTTCAAGGGGGATGGCTACGAGCAGTACTTC
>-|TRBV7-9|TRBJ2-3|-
CASSLRDTQYF
TGTGCCAGCAGCCTGAGAGATACGCAGTATTTT